This T cell receptor (beta chain) emerged from a study of blood T cells in healthy people across ages (dated by TCRdb to 2013 to 2016). Some background on the complete study: In model experiments, template switching captured roughly one uniquely barcoded TCR beta cDNA molecule for every two T cells. Four age groups were formed from the donors: young (average approximately 17 years), middle-aged (around 41), aged (about 62) and long-lived (82). To avoid experimental bias, donors of different ages were spread randomly across the sequencing lanes. Using the same blood draw, the study looked at two additional independent replicas of 1 million unique cDNA reads for two donors, one aged 18 to 30 and the other aged 80 or older. Age-related changes in TCR beta repertoire diversity were measured in the study by deep sequencing normalized with unique cDNA molecular identifiers.

The research as a whole found: Estimates of total diversity based on one million sequenced T cells were regarded as lower bounds and as underestimates. Compared with the aged group, more naive CD4+ T cells, fewer expanded clones and increased TCR diversity were shown by the long-lived group, suggesting age selection. There was a strong correlation between observed TCR beta diversity and the percentage of naive T cells measured by flow cytometry. Observed TCR beta diversity per million T cells fell roughly linearly with age, and a significant reduction was already apparent by age around 40. The CMV infection status of donors was not known, potentially confounding age-related changes in expanded clonotypes. Because profiling used bulk unsorted PBMCs, naive and antigen-experienced compartments could not be compared conclusively.

The 35 to 40 donors, aged 6 to 90 years, were systemically healthy Caucasian individuals from Russia. Each donor gave around 9.5 milliliters of peripheral blood, collected into EDTA-treated Vacutainer tubes. Ficoll-Paque density-gradient centrifugation was used to isolate PBMCs, with at least 7 million per sample. Total RNA, at least 6 micrograms per sample, was extracted from PBMCs with Trizol reagent. For every donor, flow cytometry on a PBMC aliquot measured the percentage of naive CD45RAhigh/CD27high T cells. The library relied on 5' RACE. The sequencing machine was an Illumina HiSeq 2500. A second PCR of 7 to 11 cycles was run with a J-beta primer mix and a sample-barcoded 5' primer. Each TCR beta cDNA molecule received a unique molecular identifier from a template-switch 5' adaptor carrying 12 random nucleotides. Each sample yielded at least 3 million CDR3-containing paired-end reads. All of the RNA was converted into first-strand cDNA using the Mint cDNA synthesis kit, with a TRBC-specific oligonucleotide serving as the primer. All cDNA was treated with uracil-DNA glycosylase and then went through a first 18-cycle PCR with the universal primers M1SS and BC2_uni_R. The source study handled its data this way. Normalization of each sample was performed by random selection of 1 million high-quality reads, each carrying a distinct molecular identifier. Instead of being binned into consensus sequences, reads that shared molecular identifiers were thrown out. CDR3 identification, clonotype clustering and error correction used MiTCR with a Q25 quality threshold and the strictest error-elimination algorithm. A nonparametric unseen species model using Euler transformation provided a lower-bound estimate of total TCR beta diversity. TCRdb reprocessing: public reads trimmed at Q25 with fastp, clones called with MiXCR, in-frame beta chains kept. Every distinct CDR3 protein forms one entry, paired with its most common genes and DNA. The authors' filters were not applied to this entry. For this sample there are 630,000 or so distinct CDR3 sequences; approximately 30% appear just once. Approximately 15% of the sample comes from the top ten.

On this clonotype itself: Its antigen target is currently unknown. A much more abundant neighbour one base away suggests this may be a read error.

Source material: blood. This sequence was found in a woman of 80 years or more in good health.

The CDR3 protein is CASIPEGVPNEQYF. The nucleotide sequence is given as TGTGCCAGCATCCCCGAGGGAGTCCCCAATGAGCAGTACTTC. Here the chain combines TRBV6-1 and TRBJ2-1; the D gene is possibly TRBD2, with 5 bases matching. The assigned J gene may be wrong: the sequence end matches TRBJ2-7 better. Including cysteine and phenylalanine, the CDR3 has 14 amino acids. Only CDR3 DNA remains: 42 bases, in frame from the first base. The germline V gene encodes CDR1 MNHNS and CDR2 SASEGT.